These 27 T cell receptor beta chains were sequenced from one sample in a study of blood T cell repertoires in COVID-19. The repertoire was sequenced with immunoSEQ multiplex PCR; TCRdb's copy has only in-frame clones and lacks some. The table shows 91,000 or so clones, with about 86% occurring only once. Source material: peripheral blood. Every receptor here comes from a woman aged 55 to 70 in a cohort sampled during active or convalescent COVID-19.

This rearrangement joins TRBV11-1 to TRBJ2-7; 9 nucleotides align to TRBD2. The CDR3 covers 15 residues. Germline trimming cut 5 bases from V and 6 bases from J; bases unmatched to any gene: 11. Germline CDR1 and CDR2: SGHAT and FQDESV (reference sequence). Here the CDR3 DNA reads TGTGCCAGCAGCCGAAGGGGGACTAGCCGGGGCGAGCAGTACTTC. As protein: CASSRRGTSRGEQYF.

This sequence joins TRBV18 and TRBJ1-3, with D possibly being TRBD1 (6 bases). Germline assignment: CDR1 KGHSH and CDR2 LQKENI. Trimming took 1 base from V and 4 from J, leaving 8 bases between them. This CDR3 spans 14 amino acids. The CDR3 is CASSPQGQGNTIYF. CDR3 coding DNA: TGTGCCAGCTCACCACAGGGACAAGGAAACACCATATATTTT. The variable domain in full, completed from reference TRBV18 and TRBJ1-3, reads NAGVMQNPRHLVRRRGQEARLRCSPMKGHSHVYWYRQLPEEGLKFMVYLQKENIIDESGMPKERFSAEFPKEGPSILRIQQVVRGDSAAYFCASSPQGQGNTIYFGEGSWLTVV.

This clone is a singleton in its sample. This chain links TRBV28 with TRBJ2-3; the D is unclear. V was trimmed by 5 bases and J by 0 bases, leaving 6 bases between them. Germline V lookup: CDR1 MDHEN, CDR2 SYDVKM. This CDR3 spans 13 amino acids. The CDR3 protein is CASSLSSTDTQYF. The CDR3 region has the DNA TGTGCCAGCAGTCTCTCTAGCACAGATACGCAGTATTTT. Supplemented by reference TRBV28 and TRBJ2-3, the full variable domain reads DVKVTQSSRYLVKRTGEKVFLECVQDMDHENMFWYRQDPGLGLRLIYFSYDVKMKEKGDIPEGYSVSREKKERFSLILESASTNQTSMYLCASSLSSTDTQYFGPGTRLTVL.

CDR3 region: CASREFYSNQPQHF. The CDR3 nucleotides are TGTGCCAGCAGAGAGTTTTATAGCAATCAGCCCCAGCATTTT. The chain joins TRBV2 to TRBJ1-5; no clear D. This CDR3 region has 14 residues. Germline CDR1 reads SNHLY; CDR2 reads FYNNEI. Trimming stripped 6 bases from V and 0 bases from J, with 9 bases between.

J is TRBJ1-5 and V is TRBV5-1, with a tentative D call TRBD1 (5 bases). This CDR3 contains 13 residues. Germline lookup yields CDR1 SGHRS and CDR2 YFSETQ. Trimming removed 4 bases at V and 7 bases at J, with 12 bases between. Here the CDR3 reads CASSASGPQPQHF. The CDR3 DNA follows: TGCGCCAGCAGCGCCTCAGGGCCCCAGCCCCAGCATTTT.

This clone came up a few times. The chain combines TRBV29-1 with TRBJ1-2; 12 bases are a match to TRBD1. The ends lost 4 bases at V and 6 bases at J; junction bases unmatched: 6. Germline CDR1 SQVTM, CDR2 ANQGSEA. The CDR3 covers 14 residues. CDR3 sequence (DNA): TGCAGCGTTGGCGGCGGGACAGGGGGCGATGGCTACACCTTC. Protein product: CSVGGGTGGDGYTF.

Comments on this clone: At one end the junction does not follow the germline gene, possibly because of a read error. This chain uses TRBV6-4 with TRBJ2-1, with TRBD1 identical over 7 bases. The CDR3 loop spans 15 amino acids. The germline CDR1 and CDR2 sequences are MRHNA and SNTAGT. The CDR3 region has the DNA TGTGCCAGCAGTGCCGGACAGGTCTCCCACAATGAGCAGTTCTTC. It codes for CASSAGQVSHNEQFF.

The chain links TRBV19 to TRBJ1-1; no reliable D call. The CDR3 extends over 14 amino acids. Germline lookup yields CDR1 LNHDA and CDR2 SQIVND (reference sequence). The V end was cut by 5 bases, the J end by 1 base, with 11 bases between. CDR3 residues: CASSVVSGNTEAFF. CDR3 nucleotides: TGTGCCAGTAGTGTAGTCTCGGGGAACACTGAAGCTTTCTTT.

This rearrangement joins TRBV28 to TRBJ1-3; tentatively, D is TRBD1 (5 bases). The germline V gene encodes CDR1 MDHEN and CDR2 SYDVKM. V lost 6 bases to trimming and J lost 3 bases, with 12 bases between them. The CDR3 is 14 residues long. The CDR3 loop reads CASSARGDGNTIYF. In DNA, the CDR3 is TGTGCCAGCAGCGCCCGGGGGGATGGAAACACCATATATTTT.

This chain uses TRBV9 with TRBJ2-7; a possible D gene is TRBD1 (5 bases). This CDR3 region has 14 residues. Germline V gene sequence: CDR1 SGDLS, CDR2 YYNGEE. The germline V and J ends were trimmed by 3 bases and 0 bases, with 10 bases remaining between them. CDR3 loop: CASSAGSGSYEQYF. Here the CDR3 DNA reads TGTGCCAGCAGCGCAGGGTCAGGCTCCTACGAGCAGTACTTC.

V usage is TRBV25-1 and J usage is TRBJ1-5, with D tentatively TRBD1 (6 bases). V dropped 1 base and J dropped 1 base, with 11 bases sitting between them. The germline V gene has CDR1 MGHDK and CDR2 SYGVNS. This CDR3 region has 16 residues. CDR3 bases: TGTGCCAGCAGTGAATCAGGGGTGGGAAGCAATCAGCCCCAGCATTTT. Amino acids: CASSESGVGSNQPQHF.

This chain uses TRBV28 with TRBJ2-1, with TRBD2 as a possible D gene (5 bases). Trimming pared 5 bases from V and 7 bases from J, leaving 24 bases between. Germline V gives CDR1 MDHEN, CDR2 SYDVKM. The CDR3 totals 17 residues. CDR3 sequence (DNA): TGTGCCAGCAGTGGTGTTTCGGTGAGGGCGCTACCTAATGAGCAGTTCTTC. It codes for CASSGVSVRALPNEQFF.

This chain uses TRBV6-5 with TRBJ2-6; D gene uncertain. Trimming took 5 bases from V and 0 from J, leaving 8 bases between them. Germline V gene data show CDR1 as MNHEY and CDR2 as SVGAGI. There are 15 residues in the CDR3. In DNA, the CDR3 is TGTGCCAGCAGTCGTTCGTTCTCTGGGGCCAACGTCCTGACTTTC. It specifies CASSRSFSGANVLTF.

The table lists this clone with a few counts. This sequence joins TRBV5-4 and TRBJ1-2, with 7 nucleotides matching TRBD1. Trimming removed 0 bases from V and 7 bases from J; junction bases left unmatched: 9. Looked up from germline, CDR1 is SGHNT and CDR2 is YYREEE (reference sequence). The CDR3 spans 15 residues. CDR3 in amino acids: CASSLVGQAVRGYTF. The CDR3 DNA is TGTGCCAGCAGCTTGGTTGGACAGGCGGTTCGTGGCTACACCTTC.

The J gene is TRBJ2-7, the V gene TRBV30, with TRBD1 matching over 9 bases. Looked up from germline, CDR1 is GTSNPN and CDR2 is SVGIG (reference sequence). V lost 3 bases to trimming and J lost 3 bases; unmatched junction nucleotides: 3. This CDR3 comprises 13 residues. CDR3 sequence (DNA): TGTGCCTGGAGGGGACAGGGTTACTACGAGCAGTACTTC. Translation: CAWRGQGYYEQYF. The whole variable domain, remainder taken from reference TRBV30 and TRBJ2-7, is SQTIHQWPATLVQPVGSPLSLECTVEGTSNPNLYWYRQAAGRGLQLLFYSVGIGQISSEVPQNLSASRPQDRQFILSSKKLLLSDSGFYLCAWRGQGYYEQYFGPGTRLTVT.

This rearrangement joins TRBV6-5 to TRBJ2-5; D not resolved. The CDR3 contains 15 residues. V lost 4 bases and J 6 bases, leaving 18 bases between the germline ends. The germline CDR1 and CDR2 sequences are MNHEY and SVGAGI. CDR3 region: CASSLGPPVRQTQYF. CDR3 coding DNA: TGTGCCAGCAGTTTGGGCCCGCCGGTGAGACAGACCCAGTACTTC.

This chain joins TRBV19 and TRBJ2-2, with a tentative D call TRBD1 (5 bases). CDR1 and CDR2 from the germline V gene are LNHDA and SQIVND (reference sequence). The CDR3 sequence is 12 residues long. The V and J ends lost 11 bases and 0 bases respectively, with 7 bases between them. The CDR3 DNA reads as TGTGCCCGCAGGGCGAACACCGGGGAGCTGTTTTTT. This sequence encodes CARRANTGELFF.

The V call is TRBV18, the J call TRBJ1-2; TRBD1 matches 10 bases. Germline loops: CDR1 KGHSH, CDR2 LQKENI. This CDR3 has 17 residues. V lost 2 bases and J lost 4; bases outside the gene matches: 10. The CDR3 DNA reads as TGTGCCAGCTCACCAGAAAGAAAGGACAGGGGGACCTATGGCTACACCTTC. It encodes CASSPERKDRGTYGYTF.

The chain employs TRBV11-3 and TRBJ2-1; TRBD2 aligns across 8 bases. The CDR3 covers 15 residues. The V gene end was trimmed by 1 base and the J gene end by 8 bases; junction bases not matched to a gene: 7. Germline CDR1 and CDR2: SGHNT and YENEEA. Here the CDR3 DNA reads TGTGCCAGCAGCTTAGCCCTAGCGGGTAGCGATGAGCAGTTCTTC. Protein sequence: CASSLALAGSDEQFF.

The chain couples TRBV7-9 to TRBJ1-6; D unclear. V was shortened by 1 base and J by 11 bases, with 12 bases between the two germline ends. From germline, CDR1 is SEHNR and CDR2 FQNEAQ (reference sequence). This CDR3 is built from 14 residues. CDR3 coding DNA: TGTGCCAGCAGCTTAGAACAGAATAGAACACCCCTCCACTTT. This encodes CASSLEQNRTPLHF.

CDR3 residues: CASSPAENTIYF. CDR3 nucleotides: TGTGCCAGCAGCCCGGCGGAAAACACCATATATTTT. The V call is TRBV3-1 (or the pseudogene TRBV3-2), the J call TRBJ1-3; D unclear. V was pared by 4 bases and J by 6 bases, with 7 bases between. The CDR3 sequence is 12 residues long. Germline V gives CDR1 LGHDT, CDR2 YNNKEL (reference sequence).

The chain links TRBV10-3 to TRBJ1-2, with 7 bases that match TRBD1. The CDR3 length is 14 residues. From germline, CDR1 is ENHRY and CDR2 SYGVKD. Unmatched junction bases numbered 4, after V lost 0 bases and J lost 6 bases. The CDR3 coding sequence is TGTGCCATCAGTGAGTCCGACAGGGCGAATGGCTACACCTTC. It specifies CAISESDRANGYTF.

This clone showed up just a few times. This chain connects TRBV11-2 to TRBJ2-7; maybe TRBD2 (6 bases). The CDR3 is 14 amino acids. V shed 1 base and J shed 2 bases, with 9 bases lying between them. CDR1 and CDR2 from the germline V gene are SGHAT and FQNNGV. The chain's CDR3 is CASSLGGDAYEQYF. The CDR3 coding sequence is TGTGCCAGCAGCTTAGGGGGGGACGCCTACGAGCAGTACTTC.

The chain uses TRBV5-1 and TRBJ1-3; the D is unclear. From germline, CDR1 is SGHRS and CDR2 YFSETQ. The CDR3 extends over 13 amino acids. V was clipped by 4 bases and J by 7 bases, with 12 bases between them. CDR3 nucleotide sequence: TGCGCCAGCAGCCGTGAGAACAGCAACACCATATATTTT. Translation: CASSRENSNTIYF.

The chain has TRBV10-3 and TRBJ1-1, with a possible D match to TRBD1 (5 bases). Trimming pared 3 bases from V and 4 bases from J, leaving 12 bases between. The CDR3 length is 14 residues. Germline CDR1 is ENHRY and CDR2 is SYGVKD. CDR3 DNA: TGTGCCATCAGTGATCGGGTGGGGGGCACTGAAGCTTTCTTT. Protein: CAISDRVGGTEAFF.

This chain joins TRBV28 and TRBJ1-2, with a possible D match to TRBD1 (5 bases). CDR3 length: 15 amino acids. Germline V gives CDR1 MDHEN, CDR2 SYDVKM. The V and J ends lost 4 bases and 7 bases respectively, with 19 bases between them. CDR3 protein: CASSSGPGPSVGYTF. CDR3 DNA: TGTGCCAGCAGTTCCGGGCCAGGGCCCTCGGTTGGCTACACCTTC.

This clone was seen a handful of times. The chain's CDR3 is CASRGQLAQETQYF. The CDR3 DNA sequence: TGTGCCAGCAGAGGACAACTAGCCCAAGAGACCCAGTACTTC. The chain combines TRBV2 with TRBJ2-5, with D maybe TRBD2 (6 bases). CDR1 is SNHLY and CDR2 is FYNNEI in the germline V gene. The CDR3 consists of 14 residues. V lost 6 bases to trimming and J lost 1 base, with 12 bases between them.